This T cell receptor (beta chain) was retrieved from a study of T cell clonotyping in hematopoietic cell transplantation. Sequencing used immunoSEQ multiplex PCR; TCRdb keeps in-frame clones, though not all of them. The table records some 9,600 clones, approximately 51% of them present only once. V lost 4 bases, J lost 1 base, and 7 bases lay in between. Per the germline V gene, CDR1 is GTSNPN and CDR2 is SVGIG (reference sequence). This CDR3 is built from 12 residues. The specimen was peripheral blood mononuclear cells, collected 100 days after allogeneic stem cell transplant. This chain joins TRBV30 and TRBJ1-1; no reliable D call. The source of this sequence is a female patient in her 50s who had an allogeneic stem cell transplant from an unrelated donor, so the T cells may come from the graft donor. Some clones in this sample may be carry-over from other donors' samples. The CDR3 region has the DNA TGTGCCTGGACCCAACAGAACACTGAAGCTTTCTTT. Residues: CAWTQQNTEAFF.